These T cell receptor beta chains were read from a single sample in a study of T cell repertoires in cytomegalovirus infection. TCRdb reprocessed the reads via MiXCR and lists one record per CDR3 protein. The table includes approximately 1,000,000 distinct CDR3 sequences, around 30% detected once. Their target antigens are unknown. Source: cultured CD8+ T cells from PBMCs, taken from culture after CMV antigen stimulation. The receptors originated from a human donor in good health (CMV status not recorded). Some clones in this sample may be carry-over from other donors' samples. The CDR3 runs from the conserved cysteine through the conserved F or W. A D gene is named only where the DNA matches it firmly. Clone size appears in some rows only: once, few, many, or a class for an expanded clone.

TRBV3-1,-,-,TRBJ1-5,TGTGCCAGCAGCCAAGACTCGGATCAGCCCCAGCATTTT,CASSQDSDQPQHF
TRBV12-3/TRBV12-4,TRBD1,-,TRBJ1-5,TGTGCCAGCAGTAAGCCGGGACAGGGGTGGAATCAGCCCCAGCATTTT,CASSKPGQGWNQPQHF
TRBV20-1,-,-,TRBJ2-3,TGCAGTGCCCCCAGGGTGCCGCAACGAAGCACAGATACGCAGTATTTT,CSAPRVPQRSTDTQYF
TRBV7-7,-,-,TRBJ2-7,TGTGCTAGCAGCCCACACCTTTTCTACGAGCAGTACTTC,CASSPHLFYEQYF
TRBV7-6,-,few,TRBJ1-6,TGTGCCAGCAGGGCGGATGCCTATAATTCACCCCTCCACTTT,CASRADAYNSPLHF
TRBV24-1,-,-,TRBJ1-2,TGTGCCACCCGTGGCAGTCATGGCTACACCTTC,CATRGSHGYTF
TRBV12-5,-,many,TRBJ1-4,TGTGCTAGTGGTAACCGGGACCCGAGGGAAAAACTGTTTTTT,CASGNRDPREKLFF
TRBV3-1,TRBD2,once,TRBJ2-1,TGTGCCAGCAGCCAAGGCAGGACTAGCGGGGAGGTCCATGAGCAGTTCTTC,CASSQGRTSGEVHEQFF
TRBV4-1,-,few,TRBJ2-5,TGCGCCAGCAGCCAAGAGGAGACCGGCGGGGCCCCCCAAGAGACCCAGTACTTC,CASSQEETGGAPQETQYF
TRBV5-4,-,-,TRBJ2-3,TGTGCCAGCAGCTGGCTGGGTGCAGATACGCAGTATTTT,CASSWLGADTQYF
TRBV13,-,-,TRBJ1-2,TGTGCCAGCAGCTCCCTGACAGGAAGGGACTATGGCTACACCTTC,CASSSLTGRDYGYTF
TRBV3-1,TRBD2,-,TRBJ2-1,TGTGCCAGCAGCACCTTTAGCGGGGGGTCAACCTACAATGAGCAGTTCTTC,CASSTFSGGSTYNEQFF
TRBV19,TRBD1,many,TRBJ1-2,TGTGCCAGTACCCCCGACAGGGGTCTCTACTATGGCTACACCTTC,CASTPDRGLYYGYTF
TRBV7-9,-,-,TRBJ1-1,TGTGCCAGCCTCTTGCGTTTGGGAATCGGGGAGAACACTGAAGCTTTCTTT,CASLLRLGIGENTEAFF
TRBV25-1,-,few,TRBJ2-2,TGTGCCAGCAGTGAATATTATGCCGCGAACACCGGGGAGCTGTTTTTT,CASSEYYAANTGELFF
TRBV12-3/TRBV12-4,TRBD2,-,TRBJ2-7,TGTGCCAGCACTCCGGGAGGTGCAGGCTACGAGCAGTACTTC,CASTPGGAGYEQYF
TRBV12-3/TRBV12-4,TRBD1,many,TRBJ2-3,TGTGCCAGCAGTTCCCGGGACAGGGGAATAGATACGCAGTATTTT,CASSSRDRGIDTQYF
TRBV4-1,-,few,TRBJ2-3,TGCGCCAGCAGCCGACTTAGCTCCGGGGGCACAGATACGCAGTATTTT,CASSRLSSGGTDTQYF
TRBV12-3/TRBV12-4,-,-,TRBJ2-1,TGTGCCAGCACCCGGACTGGCAATGAGCAGTTCTTC,CASTRTGNEQFF
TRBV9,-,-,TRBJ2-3,TGTGCCAGCAGCGTAGATGGGTGGACAGCCTATAGCACAGATACGCAGTATTTT,CASSVDGWTAYSTDTQYF
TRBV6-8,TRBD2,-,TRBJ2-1,TGTGCCAGCACTCTTAGGCCTAGCGGGGGGGCCAGAGTTGGCTACAATGAGCAGTTCTTC,CASTLRPSGGARVGYNEQFF